Listed here is a single TCR beta chain. What it binds is unknown. The sample belongs to a study of blood T cells in healthy people across ages. Overall study results and limits: Conclusively comparing naive with antigen-experienced cells was impossible with unsorted PBMCs. A greater number of naive CD4+ cells and higher diversity distinguished long-lived donors from aged donors. Per million T cells, the diversity of TCR beta decreased roughly linearly as age advanced.

Then a second PCR, running roughly 6 to 12 cycles, was carried out with a sample-barcoded 5' primer and a J-beta primer mix. Samples each returned at least 3 million CDR3-containing paired-end reads. TCRdb reanalysed the 5' RACE reads using MiXCR and keeps one entry per CDR3 protein. The sample carries 650,000 to 1,000,000 distinct CDR3 sequences, about 37% recorded once. Germline V gene sequence: CDR1 KGHSY, CDR2 FQNENV. The CDR3 covers 17 residues. The V and J ends lost 4 bases and 3 bases, in that order; junction bases with no gene match: 9. The specimen sequenced was blood. The V call is TRBV16, the J call TRBJ2-7; TRBD2 aligns across 13 bases. The source is a young man in good health. The CDR3 protein is CASSPQLRTSGGYEQYF. CDR3 nucleotides: TGTGCCAGCAGCCCTCAATTGAGGACTAGCGGGGGCTACGAGCAGTACTTC.